This T cell receptor beta chain emerged from a study of blood T cell repertoires in COVID-19. CDR1 MNHEY and CDR2 SVGAGI come from the germline V gene. The V and J ends lost 4 bases and 7 bases respectively, with 13 bases between them. The CDR3 consists of 14 residues. The protocol was immunoSEQ multiplex PCR, while the TCRdb copy is restricted to in-frame clones and leaves out a portion. The sample records about 350,000 clones, about 90% being singletons. This clonotype was sampled from a woman aged 25 to 39 who had recovered from COVID-19. The sequenced sample was PBMCs or T cells enriched from blood (not recorded which). The rearrangement links TRBV6-5 to TRBJ1-4, with D maybe TRBD1 (5 bases). The CDR3 coding sequence is TGTGCCAGCAGTTCCCAGGGTTCGGCTGAAAAACTGTTTTTT. This gives the protein CASSSQGSAEKLFF.